The rows below give T cell receptor beta chains drawn from one sample of a study of beta chain features in type 1 diabetes. Sequencing used immunoSEQ multiplex PCR; TCRdb keeps in-frame clones, though not all of them. The profile shows approximately 120,000 clones, approximately 39% of them singletons. Specimen: stem cell memory CD4+ T cells from blood. These receptors came from a woman aged 18-29 years in good health. CDR3s include the opening cysteine and the closing phenylalanine or tryptophan. The D gene is left open where the match is weak. Some rows have no size entry. The others give once, few or many, or a class for an expanded clone.

J gene | V gene | clone size | D gene | CDR3 DNA | CDR3 protein
TRBJ2-6 | TRBV30 | few | TRBD1 | TGTGCCTGGAACTCCGAGAGCAGGGGGTTAACTGGGGCCAACGTCCTGACTTTC | CAWNSESRGLTGANVLTF
TRBJ2-2 | TRBV30 | . | TRBD2 | TGTGCCTGGAGTGGAGCGGGAAGGTTACTCGGGCGGCTGTTTTTT | CAWSGAGRLLGRLFF
TRBJ2-1 | TRBV7-9 | few | . | TGTGCCAGCAGCGAGGCCTACAATGAGCAGTTCTTC | CASSEAYNEQFF
TRBJ2-7 | TRBV10-2 | . | TRBD2 | TGCGCCAGCAGGCTTACTAGCGGGAGGGCCCACGAGCAGTACTTC | CASRLTSGRAHEQYF
TRBJ1-2 | TRBV19 | . | . | TGTGCCAGTAGTATGCAGGGGAACTATGGCTACACCTTC | CASSMQGNYGYTF
TRBJ2-7 | TRBV28 | few | . | TGTGCCAGCAGCTGGGACCGGGACAACTACGAGCAGTACTTC | CASSWDRDNYEQYF
TRBJ2-1 | TRBV6-5 | few | TRBD2 | TGTGCCAGCAGTGGACTAGCGGGAGGTGACAATGAGCAGTTCTTC | CASSGLAGGDNEQFF
TRBJ2-7 | TRBV7-9 | few | TRBD2 | TGTGCCAGCAGCTTAGTCACGGGACTAGTCGATCGCTTATACGAGCAGTACTTC | CASSLVTGLVDRLYEQYF
TRBJ1-1 | TRBV19 | . | TRBD1 | TGTGCCAGTAGTATAATGGGACAGGCTGGGAACACTGAAGCTTTCTTT | CASSIMGQAGNTEAFF
TRBJ1-3 | TRBV5-1 | . | . | TGCGCCAGCAGCTCGGGAGGGACACATGGAAACACCATATATTTT | CASSSGGTHGNTIYF
TRBJ1-1 | TRBV7-9 | . | . | TGTGCCAGCAGCTTAGAAACAGTAATGTCGGAAGCTTTCTTT | CASSLETVMSEAFF
TRBJ1-2 | TRBV18 | few | . | TGTGCCAGCTCACTGGACAGTTATAACTATGGCTACACCTTC | CASSLDSYNYGYTF
TRBJ2-7 | TRBV25-1 | . | TRBD2 | TGTGCCAGCACCACTAGCGGGAGGGAGGCCTACGAGCAGTACTTC | CASTTSGREAYEQYF
TRBJ2-2 | TRBV7-9 | . | . | TGTGCCAGCAGCTTAGGTTCGTTGACCGGGGAGCTGTTTTTT | CASSLGSLTGELFF
TRBJ2-7 | TRBV5-1 | . | . | TGCGCCAGCAGCATCGCTGGACAGTCCTACGAGCAGTACTTC | CASSIAGQSYEQYF
TRBJ2-7 | TRBV10-3 | . | . | TGTGCCATCAGCCCCGGGGTTGGCTCCTACGAGCAGTACTTC | CAISPGVGSYEQYF
TRBJ2-1 | TRBV7-9 | . | TRBD2 | TGTGCCAGCAGCTTAGAGGGACTAGGGGGGAATGAGCAGTTCTTC | CASSLEGLGGNEQFF
TRBJ2-3 | TRBV7-3 | . | . | TGTGCCAGCAGCCGAAGCAAGGGGGATATCACAGATACGCAGTATTTT | CASSRSKGDITDTQYF
TRBJ1-1 | TRBV18 | . | . | TGTGCCAGCTCACCTTCCGTGAACACTGAAGCTTTCTTT | CASSPSVNTEAFF
TRBJ2-7 | TRBV13 | . | TRBD2 | TGTGCCAGCAGCTTAGTCCTAGCGGGGTACAGTTCTTCCTACGAGCAGTACTTC | CASSLVLAGYSSSYEQYF
TRBJ2-7 | TRBV4-3 | . | . | TGCGCCAGCAGCCAAGAGGCGCCCAGGGGACGTTCCAGTTTCTCCTACGAGCAGTACTTC | CASSQEAPRGRSSFSYEQYF
TRBJ2-2 | TRBV11-3 | . | . | TGTGCCAGCAGCTTAGGCGGGACCAGCACCGGGGAGCTGTTTTTT | CASSLGGTSTGELFF
TRBJ2-1 | TRBV11-2 | . | . | TGTGCCAGCAGCCCACATAAAGGGGATGAGCAGTTCTTC | CASSPHKGDEQFF
TRBJ1-4 | TRBV25-1 | few | TRBD1 | TGTGCCAGCAGTCGGGACAGGGTAAATGAAAAACTGTTTTTT | CASSRDRVNEKLFF
TRBJ2-1 | TRBV9 | . | TRBD2 | TGTGCCAGCAGCGCAGGACTAGCGGGAGACCTCAATGAGCAGTTCTTC | CASSAGLAGDLNEQFF
TRBJ2-1 | TRBV7-7 | . | . | TGTGCCAGCAGCTTAACAGGTTTGAATGAGCAGTTCTTC | CASSLTGLNEQFF
TRBJ1-2 | TRBV7-9 | few | TRBD1 | TGTGCCAGCGGACAGGGGGCTCGACTCGTGGCGTTTTCCTATGGCTACACCTTC | CASGQGARLVAFSYGYTF
TRBJ2-1 | TRBV5-1 | once | . | TGCGCCAGCAGCTTGCTCCCGAATGAGCAGTTCTTC | CASSLLPNEQFF
TRBJ2-1 | TRBV30 | few | . | TGTGCCTGGAGTCTTGGACTGTACAATGAGCAGTTCTTC | CAWSLGLYNEQFF
TRBJ2-7 | TRBV14 | few | TRBD1 | TGTGCCAGCAGCCAAGATGTTTGGACAGGAGCCTACGAGCAGTACTTC | CASSQDVWTGAYEQYF
TRBJ2-7 | TRBV29-1 | few | . | TGCAGCGTTGAAAACCGAAAGGACAGTCTATACGAGCAGTACTTC | CSVENRKDSLYEQYF
TRBJ2-1 | TRBV25-1 | . | TRBD2 | TGTGCCAGCAGTGGACGACTAGCGGGGGAAGTCAATGAGCAGTTCTTC | CASSGRLAGEVNEQFF
TRBJ1-1 | TRBV14 | . | TRBD1 | TGTGCCAGCAGCCGGGACAGGGCCACTGAAGCTTTCTTT | CASSRDRATEAFF
TRBJ2-7 | TRBV6-5 | . | TRBD2 | TGTGCCAGCAGCCCGGGACTAGCGGCGTCCTACGAGCAGTACTTC | CASSPGLAASYEQYF
TRBJ2-5 | TRBV7-8 | . | . | TGTGCCAGCAGCACACGCCAGACAGACCAAGAGACCCAGTACTTC | CASSTRQTDQETQYF
TRBJ2-7 | TRBV6-6 | . | . | TGTGCCAGCAGTTACGGCGGGATCTCCTACGAGCAGTACTTC | CASSYGGISYEQYF
TRBJ2-7 | TRBV7-2 | . | TRBD2 | TGTGCCAGCAGCTTAGCGGGAGTAGCGGGAGGGTTCTCCTACGAGCAGTACTTC | CASSLAGVAGGFSYEQYF
TRBJ2-3 | TRBV7-9 | . | . | TGTGCCAGCAGCTTAGAACCGGGTACGCAGTATTTT | CASSLEPGTQYF
TRBJ2-2 | TRBV4-3 | . | . | TGCGCCAGCAGCTTCAGGGGGAACACCGGGGAGCTGTTTTTT | CASSFRGNTGELFF
TRBJ2-1 | TRBV7-3 | few | TRBD2 | TGTGCCAGCAGCTTAAGGGGGGGGAGGTCCTACAATGAGCAGTTCTTC | CASSLRGGRSYNEQFF
TRBJ2-1 | TRBV5-1 | . | TRBD2 | TGCGCTAGCAGCCCAGCGGGAGTGTTTGATTATGAGCAGTTCTTC | CASSPAGVFDYEQFF
TRBJ2-7 | TRBV28 | . | TRBD2 | TGTGCCAGCCGTCCTTCGACTAGCAAGGACGAGCAGTACTTC | CASRPSTSKDEQYF
TRBJ2-7 | TRBV14 | few | TRBD1 | TGTGCCAGCAGCTCCAGGGGGCCCAACGAGCAGTACTTC | CASSSRGPNEQYF
TRBJ2-7 | TRBV10-3 | . | . | TGTGCCATCAGTGAGACAGGAGCGACATACGAGCAGTACTTC | CAISETGATYEQYF